These 20 T cell receptor beta chains share one sample of origin, sequenced in a study of CD8 T cells in ankylosing spondylitis. TCRdb reprocessed the 5' RACE reads via MiXCR and lists one record per CDR3 protein. In the table there are approximately 550,000 distinct CDR3 sequences, about 12% of which are singletons. These receptors have no identified antigens. Study results and limitations: The study identified a TCR beta motif of under 10 highly homologous variants that appeared characteristic of ankylosing spondylitis blood.

The specimen was blood, either unsorted or a sorted T cell fraction (not recorded which). The receptors were sampled from a male donor with ankylosing spondylitis.

This clonotype was seen only a few times. The rearrangement links TRBV2 to TRBJ2-6; 8 bases are shared with TRBD1. The junction had 0 bases not matched to a gene; V was cut back by 2 bases and J by 0 bases. The germline V gene has CDR1 SNHLY and CDR2 FYNNEI. CDR3 size: 16 residues. The CDR3 nucleotides read TGTGCCAGCAGTGAAACAGGGGGCTCTGGGGCCAACGTCCTGACTTTC. As protein: CASSETGGSGANVLTF.

There are a few counts of this clonotype. The rearrangement links TRBV3-1 to TRBJ1-1; 7 bases match TRBD1. The CDR3 is 14 amino acids. V was pared by 4 bases and J by 2 bases, with 4 bases of the junction left unmatched. Germline V lookup: CDR1 LGHDT, CDR2 YNNKEL (reference sequence). CDR3 protein: CASSRGQFNTEAFF. The CDR3 DNA is TGTGCCAGCAGCCGGGGACAGTTTAACACTGAAGCTTTCTTT.

This clonotype appeared a few times. V gene TRBV3-1 combines with J gene TRBJ1-1, with D unresolved. There are 12 residues in the CDR3. V was pared by 3 bases and J by 3 bases, with 5 bases between. Germline V CDR1 and CDR2: LGHDT, YNNKEL (reference sequence). The CDR3 DNA reads TGTGCCAGCAGCCACCCGCACACTGAAGCTTTCTTT. Protein: CASSHPHTEAFF.

The chain joins TRBV29-1 to TRBJ2-5; no reliable D call. The germline gives CDR1 SQVTM, CDR2 ANQGSEA. Trimming removed 8 bases at V and 5 bases at J, with 15 bases between. The CDR3 is 12 amino acids. CDR3 loop: CSPTALGETQYF. CDR3 DNA sequence: TGCAGCCCTACTGCCCTTGGGGAGACCCAGTACTTC.

This clonotype has just a few counts. The chain joins TRBV29-1 to TRBJ2-5, with 11 bases matching TRBD1. Germline CDR1 is SQVTM and CDR2 is ANQGSEA. V shed 6 bases and J 1 base; nucleotides not matched to a gene: 10. This CDR3 has 16 residues. CDR3 sequence reads: CSVEITGTGGQETQYF. The CDR3 nucleotides read TGCAGCGTGGAAATTACCGGGACAGGGGGCCAAGAGACCCAGTACTTC.

This clonotype has a count of ten or more. V gene TRBV29-1 combines with J gene TRBJ2-4; a weak D match, TRBD2 (5 bases). Between the trimmed V and J ends, which lost 1 base and 8 bases, there was a span of 9 bases. CDR3 length: 12 residues. Germline CDR1 reads SQVTM; CDR2 reads ANQGSEA. In nucleotides, the CDR3 is TGCAGCGTTGAAGTCCAGAGGGACATTCAGTACTTC. It is translated as CSVEVQRDIQYF.

In its sample, this clonotype was seen many times. The CDR3 DNA sequence: TGCAGCGTTCTTGTCCGCGGGAGCTACAATGAGCAGTTCTTC. It specifies CSVLVRGSYNEQFF. This chain joins TRBV29-1 and TRBJ2-1; 7 bases are shared with TRBD2. The CDR3 is 14 residues long. Germline assignment: CDR1 SQVTM and CDR2 ANQGSEA. With 5 bases clipped from V and 3 bases from J, the junction kept 7 bases outside the gene matches.

Ten or more counts support this clonotype. This chain joins TRBV5-5 and TRBJ1-1; no reliable D call. The CDR3 is 15 residues long. With 4 bases removed from V and 1 base from J, the gap between germline ends came to 14 bases. CDR1 and CDR2 (germline): SGHKS, YYEKEE (reference sequence). The CDR3 loop is CASSRRKEPNTEAFF. The DNA for the CDR3 is TGTGCCAGCAGCCGTCGGAAGGAACCGAACACTGAAGCTTTCTTT.

The rearrangement links TRBV3-1 to TRBJ2-2, with D unresolved. V lost 1 base and J 1 base, leaving 10 bases between the germline ends. This CDR3 comprises 16 residues. CDR1 LGHDT and CDR2 YNNKEL come from the germline V gene (reference sequence). CDR3 coding DNA: TGTGCCAGCAGCCAAGCCCCGGAAAAGAACACCGGGGAGCTGTTTTTT. Protein: CASSQAPEKNTGELFF. Looking up the rest from reference TRBV3-1 and TRBJ2-2 gives the full variable domain: DTAVSQTPKYLVTQMGNDKSIKCEQNLGHDTMYWYKQDSKKFLKIMFSYNNKELIINETVPNRFSPKSPDKAHLNLHINSLELGDSAVYFCASSQAPEKNTGELFFGEGSRLTVL.

The genes are TRBV3-1 and TRBJ1-2; no reliable D call. This CDR3 spans 12 amino acids. The germline gives CDR1 LGHDT, CDR2 YNNKEL (reference sequence). V lost 5 bases to trimming and J lost 5 bases, with 9 bases between them. CDR3 DNA sequence: TGTGCCAGCAGCTATACAGCATATGGCTACACCTTC. Its protein is CASSYTAYGYTF. Supplemented by reference TRBV3-1 and TRBJ1-2, the full variable domain reads DTAVSQTPKYLVTQMGNDKSIKCEQNLGHDTMYWYKQDSKKFLKIMFSYNNKELIINETVPNRFSPKSPDKAHLNLHINSLELGDSAVYFCASSYTAYGYTFGSGTRLTVV.

This clonotype has just a few counts. The rearrangement uses TRBV20-1 and TRBJ2-3; D uncertain. The CDR3 runs 13 residues. CDR1 and CDR2 (germline): DFQATT, SNEGSKA (reference sequence). V was clipped by 0 bases and J by 6 bases, with 10 bases between them. The CDR3 is CSARDTQADTQYF. DNA of the CDR3: TGCAGTGCTAGAGACACTCAAGCGGATACGCAGTATTTT.

The chain joins TRBV11-1 to TRBJ2-3; weak D call: TRBD2 (5 bases). The germline CDR1 and CDR2 sequences are SGHAT and FQDESV (reference sequence). The CDR3 is made up of 18 amino acids. The V gene lost 3 bases and the J gene lost 2 bases, with 21 bases spanning the gap. CDR3 sequence (DNA): TGTGCCAGCAGCTTTATTTCGGCCGAGGTGGGAGCCACAGATACGCAGTATTTT. It codes for CASSFISAEVGATDTQYF.

In its sample, this clonotype was seen many times. This chain connects TRBV3-1 to TRBJ2-2; D is undetermined. Looked up from germline, CDR1 is LGHDT and CDR2 is YNNKEL (reference sequence). The CDR3 has 12 residues. The V and J ends lost 6 bases and 5 bases respectively, with 7 bases between them. CDR3 in amino acids: CASSLTTGELFF. In nucleotides, the CDR3 is TGTGCCAGCAGTTTAACTACCGGGGAGCTGTTTTTT.

The chain carries TRBV12-3 or TRBV12-4 and TRBJ2-7, with TRBD1 matching over 7 bases. The CDR3 totals 13 residues. The trim removed 5 bases at V and 5 bases at J, leaving 6 bases unmatched. The CDR3 DNA is TGTGCCAGCAGTCCACCTGACAGGGACGAGCAGTACTTC. It specifies CASSPPDRDEQYF.

This clonotype was seen a few times. The rearrangement joins TRBV20-1 to TRBJ2-7; D is perhaps TRBD2 (6 bases). V gave up 0 bases and J gave up 3 bases, with 15 bases separating them. CDR3 length equals 15 residues. The germline V gene encodes CDR1 DFQATT and CDR2 SNEGSKA (reference sequence). The CDR3 DNA sequence: TGCAGTGCTAGAGACGGGGGAGTTAAGGACTACGAGCAGTACTTC. As protein: CSARDGGVKDYEQYF.

This clonotype was found a few times. The chain joins TRBV5-6 to TRBJ2-2, with 7 bases identical to TRBD2. CDR1 is SGHDT, CDR2 YYEEEE, per germline. The CDR3 has 17 residues. V trimming: 3 bases; J trimming: 6 bases; junction bases outside the gene matches: 14. CDR3 in DNA: TGTGCCAGCAGCTCGTCGTTTGGAGGGAGGGCCTCCGGGGAGCTGTTTTTT. This gives the protein CASSSSFGGRASGELFF.

This chain uses TRBV7-9 with TRBJ1-5; 12 bases align to TRBD1. The CDR3 has 15 residues. CDR1 SEHNR and CDR2 FQNEAQ come from the germline V gene (reference sequence). The trim removed 1 base at V and 5 bases at J, leaving 0 bases unmatched. As DNA, the CDR3 is TGTGCCAGCAGCTTAGGGGACAGGGGGCATCAGCCCCAGCATTTT. Its protein product is CASSLGDRGHQPQHF. Complete variable domain (other parts from reference TRBV7-9 and TRBJ1-5): DTGVSQNPRHKITKRGQNVTFRCDPISEHNRLYWYRQTLGQGPEFLTYFQNEAQLEKSRLLSDRFSAERPKGSFSTLEIQRTEQGDSAMYLCASSLGDRGHQPQHFGDGTRLSIL.

The chain joins TRBV11-2 to TRBJ2-6; TRBD1 or TRBD2 may be the D gene (6 bases each). Per germline, CDR1 SGHAT and CDR2 FQNNGV. Trimming pared 1 base from V and 2 bases from J, leaving 15 bases between. The CDR3 is 18 residues long. CDR3 loop: CASSLVHRGRPGANVLTF. CDR3 in DNA: TGTGCCAGCAGCTTAGTTCACCGGGGGCGGCCTGGGGCCAACGTCCTGACTTTC. Using reference TRBV11-2 and TRBJ2-6 for the parts outside the CDR3, the full variable domain is EAGVAQSPRYKIIEKRQSVAFWCNPISGHATLYWYQQILGQGPKLLIQFQNNGVVDDSQLPKDRFSAERLKGVDSTLKIQPAKLEDSAVYLCASSLVHRGRPGANVLTFGAGSRLTVL.

This clonotype was detected ten times or more. The chain joins TRBV5-1 to TRBJ2-3; D is undetermined. The CDR3 is 15 residues long. Looked up from germline, CDR1 is SGHRS and CDR2 is YFSETQ. Trimming shortened V by 2 bases and J by 0 bases, and 10 bases separated the two germline ends. The CDR3 DNA reads TGCGCCAGCAGCTTTAGTGGCCTAAGCACAGATACGCAGTATTTT. Its translation: CASSFSGLSTDTQYF.

J is TRBJ2-1 and V is TRBV20-1, with 7 bases identical to TRBD2. CDR3 length equals 13 residues. The trim removed 4 bases at V and 4 bases at J, leaving 4 bases unmatched. Germline lookup yields CDR1 DFQATT and CDR2 SNEGSKA (reference sequence). CDR3 loop: CSAKTSPYNEQFF. In DNA form, the CDR3 reads TGCAGTGCTAAGACTAGCCCATACAATGAGCAGTTCTTC.